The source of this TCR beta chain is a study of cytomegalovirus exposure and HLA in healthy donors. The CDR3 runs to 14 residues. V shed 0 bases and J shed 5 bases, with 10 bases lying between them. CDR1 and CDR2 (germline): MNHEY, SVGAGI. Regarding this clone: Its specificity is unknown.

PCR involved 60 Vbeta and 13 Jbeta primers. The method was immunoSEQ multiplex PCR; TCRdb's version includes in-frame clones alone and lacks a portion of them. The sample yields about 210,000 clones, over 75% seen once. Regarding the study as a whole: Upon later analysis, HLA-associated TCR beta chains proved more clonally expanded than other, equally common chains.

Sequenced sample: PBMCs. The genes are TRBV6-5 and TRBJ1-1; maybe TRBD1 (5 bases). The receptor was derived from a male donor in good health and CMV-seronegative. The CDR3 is CASSYSGGYTEAFF. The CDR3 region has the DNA TGTGCCAGCAGTTACTCGGGGGGATATACTGAAGCTTTCTTT.